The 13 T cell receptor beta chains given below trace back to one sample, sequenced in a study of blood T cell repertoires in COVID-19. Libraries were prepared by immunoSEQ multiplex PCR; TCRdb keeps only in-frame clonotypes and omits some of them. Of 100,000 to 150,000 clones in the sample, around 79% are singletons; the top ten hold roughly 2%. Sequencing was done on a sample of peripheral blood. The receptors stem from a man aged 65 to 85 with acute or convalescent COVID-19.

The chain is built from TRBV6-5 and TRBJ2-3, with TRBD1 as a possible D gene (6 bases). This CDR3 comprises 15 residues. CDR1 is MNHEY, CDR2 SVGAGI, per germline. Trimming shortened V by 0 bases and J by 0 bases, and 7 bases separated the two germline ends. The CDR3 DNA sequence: TGTGCCAGCAGTTACTCGCAGGGGAGCACAGATACGCAGTATTTT. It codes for CASSYSQGSTDTQYF.

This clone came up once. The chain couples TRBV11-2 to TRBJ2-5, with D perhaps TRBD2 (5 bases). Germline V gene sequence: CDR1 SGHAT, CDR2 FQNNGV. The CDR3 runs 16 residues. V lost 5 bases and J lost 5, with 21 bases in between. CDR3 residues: CASSPRRLRGVETQYF. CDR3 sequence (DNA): TGTGCCAGCAGCCCAAGGAGATTACGGGGAGTTGAGACCCAGTACTTC.

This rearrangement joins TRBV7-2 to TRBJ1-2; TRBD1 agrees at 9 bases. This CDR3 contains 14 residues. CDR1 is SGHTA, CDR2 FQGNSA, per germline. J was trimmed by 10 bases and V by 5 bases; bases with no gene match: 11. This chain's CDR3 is CASSTTRDRADYTF. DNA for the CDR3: TGTGCCAGCAGCACAACCCGGGACAGGGCCGACTACACCTTC.

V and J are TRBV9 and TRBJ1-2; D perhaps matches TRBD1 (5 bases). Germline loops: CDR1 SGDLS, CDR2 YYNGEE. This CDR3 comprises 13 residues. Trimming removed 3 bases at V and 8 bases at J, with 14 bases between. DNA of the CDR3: TGTGCCAGCAGCGCCTCTTGGGGGGAAGGCTACACCTTC. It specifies CASSASWGEGYTF.

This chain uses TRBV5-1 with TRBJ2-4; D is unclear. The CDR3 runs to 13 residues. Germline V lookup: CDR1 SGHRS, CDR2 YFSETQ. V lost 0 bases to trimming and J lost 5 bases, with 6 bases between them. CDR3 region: CASSLAGENIQYF. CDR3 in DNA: TGCGCCAGCAGCTTGGCAGGTGAAAACATTCAGTACTTC. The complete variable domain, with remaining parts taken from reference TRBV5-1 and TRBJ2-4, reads KAGVTQTPRYLIKTRGQQVTLSCSPISGHRSVSWYQQTPGQGLQFLFEYFSETQRNKGNFPGRFSGRQFSNSRSEMNVSTLELGDSALYLCASSLAGENIQYFGAGTRLSVL.

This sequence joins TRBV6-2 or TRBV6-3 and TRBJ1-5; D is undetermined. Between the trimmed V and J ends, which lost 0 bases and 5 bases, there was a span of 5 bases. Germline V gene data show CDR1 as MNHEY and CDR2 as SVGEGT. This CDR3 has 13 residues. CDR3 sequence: CASSYSLHQPQHF. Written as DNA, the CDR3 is TGTGCCAGCAGTTACTCTCTCCATCAGCCCCAGCATTTT.

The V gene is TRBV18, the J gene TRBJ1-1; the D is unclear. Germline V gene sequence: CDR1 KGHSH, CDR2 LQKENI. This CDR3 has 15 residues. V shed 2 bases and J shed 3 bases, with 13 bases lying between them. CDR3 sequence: CASSPTGGMDTEAFF. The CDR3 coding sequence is TGTGCCAGCTCACCAACGGGCGGGATGGACACTGAAGCTTTCTTT.

The CDR3 region is CASRADRGSPGETQYF. In DNA, the CDR3 is TGTGCCAGCCGGGCCGACAGGGGGAGCCCCGGGGAGACCCAGTACTTC. The chain uses TRBV2 and TRBJ2-5, with 9 bases lining up with TRBD1. The V segment lost 8 bases and the J segment 5 bases; nucleotides outside the gene matches: 15. The length of the CDR3 is 16 residues. Germline V gene sequence: CDR1 SNHLY, CDR2 FYNNEI. Complete variable domain (other parts from reference TRBV2 and TRBJ2-5): EPEVTQTPSHQVTQMGQEVILRCVPISNHLYFYWYRQILGQKVEFLVSFYNNEISEKSEIFDDQFSVERPDGSNFTLKIRSTKLEDSAMYFCASRADRGSPGETQYFGPGTRLLVL.

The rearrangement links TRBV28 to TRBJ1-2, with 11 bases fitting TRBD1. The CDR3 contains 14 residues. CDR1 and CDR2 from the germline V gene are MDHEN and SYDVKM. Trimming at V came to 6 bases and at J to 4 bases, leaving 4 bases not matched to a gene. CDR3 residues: CASRSGTGGYGYTF. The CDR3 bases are TGTGCCAGCAGGTCCGGGACAGGGGGCTATGGCTACACCTTC.

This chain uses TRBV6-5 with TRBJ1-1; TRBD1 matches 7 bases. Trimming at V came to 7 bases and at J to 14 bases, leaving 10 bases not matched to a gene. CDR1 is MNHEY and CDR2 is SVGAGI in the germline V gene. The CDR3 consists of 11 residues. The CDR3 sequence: CASNLGGRPFF. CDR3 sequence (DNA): TGTGCCAGCAATCTAGGGGGCCGACCCTTCTTT.

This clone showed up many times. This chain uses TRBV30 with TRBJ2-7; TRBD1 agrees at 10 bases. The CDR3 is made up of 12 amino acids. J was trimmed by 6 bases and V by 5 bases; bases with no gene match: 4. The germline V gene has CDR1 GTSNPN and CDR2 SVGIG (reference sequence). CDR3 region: CAWGGQGGEQYF. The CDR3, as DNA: TGTGCCTGGGGAGGACAGGGGGGCGAGCAGTACTTC.

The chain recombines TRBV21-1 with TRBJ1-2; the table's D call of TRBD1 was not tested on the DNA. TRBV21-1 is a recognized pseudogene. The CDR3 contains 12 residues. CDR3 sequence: CASGWTDYGYTF. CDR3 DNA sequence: TGTGCCAGCGGGTGGACAGACTATGGCTACACCTTC.

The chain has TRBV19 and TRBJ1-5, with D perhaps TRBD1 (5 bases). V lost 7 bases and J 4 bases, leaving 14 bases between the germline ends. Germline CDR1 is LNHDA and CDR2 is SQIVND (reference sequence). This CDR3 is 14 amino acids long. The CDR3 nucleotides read TGTGCCAGTACTGTAGGGGCACCTAATCAGCCCCAGCATTTT. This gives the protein CASTVGAPNQPQHF.